The clone carrying this TCR beta chain occurred once. No antigen is known for it. One entry per CDR3 protein results from TCRdb running MiXCR on the 5' RACE reads. The sample lists a few hundred thousand distinct CDR3 sequences, 15% to 20% occurring once. These data come from a study of CD8 T cells in ankylosing spondylitis. Study results and caveats: With a CD8+ phenotype, disease-linked clones were relatively rare in peripheral blood. Seemingly characteristic of ankylosing spondylitis blood was a TCR beta motif consisting of eight highly homologous variants.

The CDR3 is made up of 12 amino acids. V was trimmed by 7 bases and J by 7 bases, leaving 16 bases between them. Germline CDR1 and CDR2: SQVTM and ANQGSEA. V usage is TRBV29-1 and J usage is TRBJ2-5, with D perhaps matching TRBD1 (5 bases). Sequencing was done on a sample of blood, either unsorted or a sorted T cell fraction (not recorded which). The receptor's source is a male donor with ankylosing spondylitis or in good health (not recorded which). CDR3 protein: CSGRTSPGTQYF. Here the CDR3 DNA reads TGCAGCGGGCGGACATCCCCAGGGACCCAGTACTTC.